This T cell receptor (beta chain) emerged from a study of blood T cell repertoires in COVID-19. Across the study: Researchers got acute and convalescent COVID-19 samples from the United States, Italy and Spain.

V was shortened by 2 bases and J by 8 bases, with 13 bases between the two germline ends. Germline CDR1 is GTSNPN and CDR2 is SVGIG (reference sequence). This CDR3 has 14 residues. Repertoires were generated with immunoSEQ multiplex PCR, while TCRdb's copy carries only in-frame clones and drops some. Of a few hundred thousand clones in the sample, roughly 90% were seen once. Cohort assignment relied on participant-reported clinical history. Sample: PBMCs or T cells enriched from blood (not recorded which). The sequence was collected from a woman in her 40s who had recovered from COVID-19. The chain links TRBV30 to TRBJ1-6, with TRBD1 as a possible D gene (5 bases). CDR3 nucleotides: TGTGCCTGGAGTTTAGGGGATCAGGATTCACCCCTCCACTTT. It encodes CAWSLGDQDSPLHF.